Here is one TCR beta chain with its context. As yet, its antigen is unknown. The data were obtained in a study of persistence of HIV-infected CD4 T cells. In the study overall: Donors were ART-treated; their CMV- and Gag-responding CD4+ T cells were isolated. Study-level findings and limits: Compared with CD3/CD28-stimulated cells, CMV- and Gag-responding cells showed lower TCRbeta richness.

Germline V CDR1 and CDR2: MNHNY, SVGAGI (reference sequence). V shed 5 bases and J 3 bases; nucleotides not matched to a gene: 14. There are 17 residues in the CDR3. The immunoSEQ assay was version 4, run in survey mode. Some clones are missing from TCRdb's copy, which holds only in-frame ones; the method was immunoSEQ multiplex PCR. The sample yields 50,000 or so clones, about 81% seen once. Stimulation used 8.5 to 10 ug/mL lysate from CMV-infected fibroblasts. CD40L-negative CD69-negative CD45RO-high memory CD4+ T cells were sorted as populations depleted of antigen-responding cells. A roughly 19-hour stimulation of CD8-depleted PBMCs used anti-CD28/CD49d costimulation, CD40-blocking antibody and enfuvirtide.

The sample in question was CD4+ T cells sorted from PBMCs after approximately 19-hour stimulation, obtained from a patient who received antiretroviral therapy. The V gene is TRBV6-6, the J gene TRBJ1-1; 8 bases align to TRBD1. The TCR was taken from an adult man with HIV who was CMV-seropositive. CDR3 sequence reads: CASSRNPGGAAYTEAFF. In DNA, the CDR3 is TGTGCCAGCAGTCGAAATCCAGGGGGCGCGGCGTACACTGAAGCTTTCTTT.